The 24 T cell receptor beta chains below all came from one sample that was sequenced in a study of blood T cells in healthy people across ages. Primed by a sample-barcoded 5' primer and a J-beta primer mix, a second PCR proceeded for about 6 to 12 cycles. TCRdb called the 5' RACE reads again in MiXCR, with one record for every CDR3 protein. The sample shows roughly 800,000 distinct CDR3 sequences, nearly 60% of them seen only once. Input material: blood. The receptor source for this set is a man aged 30 to 39 in good health.

CDR3 in amino acids: CSALEDEQFF. DNA of the CDR3: TGCAGTGCTCTAGAAGATGAGCAGTTCTTC. V and J are TRBV20-1 and TRBJ2-1, with D unresolved. Germline CDR1 is DFQATT and CDR2 is SNEGSKA (reference sequence). Trimming took 5 bases from V and 8 from J, leaving 7 bases between them. The CDR3 totals 10 residues.

This clonotype showed up just a few times. The CDR3, as DNA: TGTGCCAGCAGCTTACAGGGAAGGGCTGAAGCTTTCTTT. It is translated as CASSLQGRAEAFF. The chain is built from TRBV7-2 and TRBJ1-1; possible D gene TRBD1, 5 bases. The CDR3 extends over 13 amino acids. Germline V gene sequence: CDR1 SGHTA, CDR2 FQGNSA. The V and J ends lost 2 bases and 6 bases respectively, with 10 bases between them.

CDR3 coding DNA: TGTGCCAGCAGCCAGGCTAGACAGGGAAACACTGAAGCTTTCTTT. Its translation is CASSQARQGNTEAFF. The chain is built from TRBV3-1 and TRBJ1-1, with 7 bases matching TRBD1. Losses at the gene ends were 3 bases for V and 2 bases for J; bases not matched to a gene: 6. The CDR3 has 15 amino acids. CDR1 and CDR2 (germline): LGHDT, YNNKEL (reference sequence).

The chain is built from TRBV18 and TRBJ1-2; D might be TRBD1 (5 bases). V lost 4 bases to trimming and J lost 6 bases, with 12 bases between them. This CDR3 has 13 residues. CDR1 is KGHSH and CDR2 is LQKENI in the germline V gene. Here the CDR3 reads CASSLDRNDGYTF. CDR3 nucleotide sequence: TGTGCCAGCTCACTTGACAGAAACGATGGCTACACCTTC.

The chain has TRBV6-1 and TRBJ2-3, with D hard to call. Trimming left V 4 bases short and J 4 bases short, with 6 bases between. CDR3 length equals 12 residues. Germline V gene sequence: CDR1 MNHNS, CDR2 SASEGT. The CDR3 DNA reads TGTGCCAGCAGTGTCCTAGCAGATACGCAGTATTTT. Translating gives CASSVLADTQYF.

The chain couples TRBV5-1 to TRBJ2-6; D unclear. This CDR3 comprises 17 residues. Trimming pared 3 bases from V and 0 bases from J, leaving 13 bases between. CDR1 is SGHRS and CDR2 is YFSETQ in the germline V gene. CDR3 region: CASSSNGAGSGANVLTF. CDR3 in DNA: TGCGCCAGCAGCTCTAACGGAGCCGGCTCTGGGGCCAACGTCCTGACTTTC.

As regards this clonotype: One end of the junction varies from germline; a read error may be responsible. The V call is TRBV3-1, the J call TRBJ2-3, with D hard to call. The CDR3 is 12 amino acids. CDR1 LGHDT and CDR2 YNNKEL come from the germline V gene (reference sequence). CDR3 sequence reads: CTSSQERVSQYF. The CDR3 coding sequence is TGTACCAGCAGCCAGGAAAGGGTTTCGCAGTATTTT.

The chain combines TRBV7-2 with TRBJ2-6; no clear D. The germline gives CDR1 SGHTA, CDR2 FQGNSA. The CDR3 spans 13 residues. The V and J ends lost 6 bases and 3 bases respectively, with 6 bases between them. The CDR3 here is CASRLNGANVLTF. DNA for the CDR3: TGTGCCAGCAGGCTAAATGGGGCCAACGTCCTGACTTTC.

The CDR3 is CAAKENTGDYGYTF. The CDR3 DNA reads TGTGCCGCCAAGGAGAACACAGGGGACTATGGCTACACCTTC. The chain carries TRBV6-2 or TRBV6-3 and TRBJ1-2; 7 nucleotides line up with TRBD1. V gave up 11 bases and J gave up 3 bases; unmatched junction bases: 12. CDR1 MNHEY and CDR2 SVGEGT come from the germline V gene. The CDR3 spans 14 residues.

The rearrangement uses TRBV20-1 and TRBJ2-4; a weak D match, TRBD2 (5 bases). The CDR3 is 14 residues long. Trimming stripped 4 bases from V and 12 bases from J, with 22 bases between. Per the germline V gene, CDR1 is DFQATT and CDR2 is SNEGSKA (reference sequence). CDR3 residues: CSANPSSVQETQYF. For the CDR3, the DNA is TGCAGTGCTAACCCTAGTAGCGTACAAGAGACTCAGTACTTC.

The chain carries TRBV14 and TRBJ2-1; D is undetermined. The V gene lost 1 base and the J gene lost 7 bases, with 17 bases spanning the gap. CDR3 length: 16 residues. Germline V CDR1 and CDR2: SGHDN, FVKESK. The CDR3 is CASSQGWTPVGNEQFF. CDR3 in DNA: TGTGCCAGCAGCCAAGGCTGGACCCCCGTGGGGAATGAGCAGTTCTTC. Combining the CDR3 with reference TRBV14 and TRBJ2-1 gives the whole variable domain EAGVTQFPSHSVIEKGQTVTLRCDPISGHDNLYWYRRVMGKEIKFLLHFVKESKQDESGMPNNRFLAERTGGTYSTLKVQPAELEDSGVYFCASSQGWTPVGNEQFFGPGTRLTVL.

The chain employs TRBV28 and TRBJ2-1; 10 bases fit TRBD1. The trim removed 6 bases at V and 7 bases at J, leaving 6 bases unmatched. Per germline, CDR1 MDHEN and CDR2 SYDVKM. The length of the CDR3 is 14 residues. This CDR3 reads CASSLLGQGNEQFF. Here the CDR3 DNA reads TGTGCCAGCAGCCTCTTGGGACAGGGGAATGAGCAGTTCTTC.

This clonotype was picked up one time. The chain couples TRBV20-1 to TRBJ1-1; TRBD1 might be the D (5 bases). Per germline, CDR1 DFQATT and CDR2 SNEGSKA (reference sequence). Trimming shortened V by 1 base and J by 4 bases, and 13 bases separated the two germline ends. The CDR3 is 14 amino acids. CDR3 sequence reads: CSARGKQGVTEAFF. The CDR3 region has the DNA TGCAGTGCTAGAGGAAAGCAGGGAGTCACTGAAGCTTTCTTT.

The chain uses TRBV3-1 and TRBJ1-6, with TRBD1 matching over 7 bases. Looked up from germline, CDR1 is LGHDT and CDR2 is YNNKEL (reference sequence). The V gene end was trimmed by 3 bases and the J gene end by 11 bases; junction bases not matched to a gene: 10. The CDR3 consists of 15 residues. The CDR3 sequence is CASSQGQLSMAPLHF. CDR3 sequence (DNA): TGTGCCAGCAGCCAGGGACAGCTCTCTATGGCACCCCTCCACTTT.

A remark on this clonotype: A much larger clone differs by one base, so this may be a read error. This rearrangement joins TRBV12-3 or TRBV12-4 to TRBJ2-7; 10 bases are shared with TRBD1. CDR3 size: 13 residues. The V gene end was trimmed by 5 bases and the J gene end by 10 bases; junction bases not matched to a gene: 8. The CDR3 loop is CASSLGQGKIQYF. CDR3 DNA: TGTGCCAGCAGTCTGGGACAGGGGAAGATCCAGTACTTC.

This chain uses TRBV7-2 with TRBJ2-1; D gene unclear. The germline V and J ends were trimmed by 1 base and 2 bases, with 15 bases remaining between them. Per germline, CDR1 SGHTA and CDR2 FQGNSA. CDR3 length: 17 amino acids. CDR3 sequence (DNA): TGTGCCAGCAGCTTAGGCGGCCGTAAGCCCGCCTACAATGAGCAGTTCTTC. Residues: CASSLGGRKPAYNEQFF.

The sample holds a few counts of this clonotype. J is TRBJ2-4 and V is TRBV18, with D possibly matching TRBD2 (5 bases). The tail of the sequence fits TRBJ2-7 better, so the J call may be wrong. There are 13 residues in the CDR3. Germline values: CDR1 KGHSH, CDR2 LQKENI. The CDR3 sequence: CASSQRESNEQYF. In DNA form, the CDR3 reads TGTGCCAGCTCACAGAGGGAGAGCAACGAGCAGTACTTC.

J is TRBJ1-2 and V is TRBV3-1; D unclear. This CDR3 has 13 residues. Looked up from germline, CDR1 is LGHDT and CDR2 is YNNKEL (reference sequence). Trimming took 1 base from V and 8 from J, leaving 11 bases between them. The CDR3 DNA reads TGTGCCAGCAGCCAAGGGCGCGCGGGCGGCTACACCTTC. Amino acid sequence: CASSQGRAGGYTF.

J is TRBJ1-2 and V is TRBV29-1, with TRBD1 as a possible D gene (6 bases). The germline CDR1 and CDR2 sequences are SQVTM and ANQGSEA. CDR3 length equals 15 residues. The CDR3 DNA is TGCGGTGCTGCCGAGGGACACTTAGCTAACTATGGCTACACCTTC. Its protein product is CGAAEGHLANYGYTF.

On this clonotype itself: The junction shows a germline mismatch at one end, possibly a read error. The chain is built from TRBV5-6 and TRBJ2-3; 8 nucleotides agree with TRBD2. The CDR3 runs to 17 residues. From germline, CDR1 is SGHDT and CDR2 YYEEEE. This CDR3 is CASSLGGTRVLTDTQYF. The CDR3 region has the DNA TGTGCCAGCAGTTTGGGAGGGACTAGGGTCTTGACAGATACGCAGTATTTT. The variable domain in full, with the rest retrieved from reference TRBV5-6 and TRBJ2-3, is DAGVTQSPTHLIKTRGQQVTLRCSPKSGHDTVSWYQQALGQGPQFIFQYYEEEERQRGNFPDRFSGHQFPNYSSELNVNALLLGDSALYLCASSLGGTRVLTDTQYFGPGTRLTVL.

This rearrangement joins TRBV20-1 to TRBJ2-7, with D hard to call. TRBJ2-5 explains the end of the DNA better; the J call may be wrong. CDR3 size: 13 residues. The germline CDR1 and CDR2 sequences are DFQATT and SNEGSKA (reference sequence). The CDR3 nucleotides are TGCAGTGCTGAGCTTGGCTTGGCAGAGACCCAGTACTTC. Translation: CSAELGLAETQYF.

The chain is built from TRBV7-2 and TRBJ1-6, with D uncertain. The length of the CDR3 is 13 residues. Germline lookup yields CDR1 SGHTA and CDR2 FQGNSA. V gave up 4 bases and J gave up 5 bases, with 6 bases separating them. The CDR3 loop is CASSSVNNSPLHF. Here the CDR3 DNA reads TGTGCCAGCAGCTCTGTGAATAATTCACCCCTCCACTTT. The full variable domain, with the rest looked up from reference TRBV7-2 and TRBJ1-6, is GAGVSQSPSNKVTEKGKDVELRCDPISGHTALYWYRQSLGQGLEFLIYFQGNSAPDKSGLPSDRFSAERTGGSVSTLTIQRTQQEDSAVYLCASSSVNNSPLHFGNGTRLTVT.

The rearrangement links TRBV7-2 to TRBJ2-5; 9 bases map to TRBD2. Per the germline V gene, CDR1 is SGHTA and CDR2 is FQGNSA. The CDR3 contains 14 residues. The J segment lost 4 bases and the V segment lost 6 bases, leaving 6 bases of the junction unmatched. The CDR3 here is CASRTISGGETQYF. CDR3 in DNA: TGTGCCAGCAGGACCATTAGCGGGGGAGAGACCCAGTACTTC.

The V call is TRBV14, the J call TRBJ2-5; the D gene is possibly TRBD1 (6 bases). The germline V gene encodes CDR1 SGHDN and CDR2 FVKESK. Trimming took off 4 bases at V and 7 bases at J, with 13 bases between the two ends. The CDR3 is 13 residues long. The CDR3 bases are TGTGCCAGCAGCCCCGGGACAATCGGGACCCAGTACTTC. Its protein product is CASSPGTIGTQYF.